This TCR beta chain was retrieved from a study of identifying expanded T cells in peripheral blood. The protocol was immunoSEQ multiplex PCR, while the TCRdb copy is restricted to in-frame clones and leaves out a portion. The table has about 82,000 clones, around 90% seen once. After removal of 8 bases from V and 7 bases from J, the junction contained 13 bases not matched to a gene. Germline V lookup: CDR1 MNHEY, CDR2 SMNVEV (reference sequence). The CDR3 consists of 16 residues. Study results and limitations: Differentially abundant clones: about 1.1 between replicates, 16.4 at approximately two weeks, less than 20 at four.

Collection occurred without any documented infections or immune events in donors. This clone showed up just a few times. Its specificity is unknown. The V call is TRBV27, the J call TRBJ1-6; 8 bases line up with TRBD1. The sequencing sample was made of blood. This receptor was taken from a person aged 18 to 75 in good health. Here the CDR3 DNA reads TGTGCCAGCTCACCTCTCGACAGGGGCGTAAATTCACCCCTCCACTTT. Translation: CASSPLDRGVNSPLHF.